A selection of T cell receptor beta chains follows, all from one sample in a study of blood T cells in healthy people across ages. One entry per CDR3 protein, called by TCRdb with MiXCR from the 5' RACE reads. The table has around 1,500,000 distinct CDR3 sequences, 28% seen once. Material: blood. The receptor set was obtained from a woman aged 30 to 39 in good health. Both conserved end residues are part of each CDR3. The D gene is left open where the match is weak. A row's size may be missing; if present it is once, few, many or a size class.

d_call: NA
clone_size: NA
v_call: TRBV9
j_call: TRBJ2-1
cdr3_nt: TGTGCCAGCAGCCCTCGGAGGGAACCGTTGTGGGATGAGCAGTTCTTC
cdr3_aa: CASSPRREPLWDEQFF

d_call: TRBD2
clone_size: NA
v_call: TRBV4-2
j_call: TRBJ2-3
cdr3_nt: TGTGCCAGCAGCCAGAATAGCGGGGGCTCCCGCACAGATACGCAGTATTTT
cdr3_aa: CASSQNSGGSRTDTQYF

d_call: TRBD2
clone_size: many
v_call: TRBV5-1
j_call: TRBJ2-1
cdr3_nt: TGCGCCAGCAGCCTACGGACTAGCACAGAGCAGTTCTTC
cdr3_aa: CASSLRTSTEQFF

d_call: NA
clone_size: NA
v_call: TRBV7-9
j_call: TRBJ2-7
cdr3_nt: TGTGCCAGCGCGCCCGGCGATGGTTCCTACGAGCAGTACTTC
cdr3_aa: CASAPGDGSYEQYF

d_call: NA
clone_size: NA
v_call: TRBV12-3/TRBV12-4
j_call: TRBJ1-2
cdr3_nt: TGTGCCAGCAGTTTTATAGGGCGCTATGGCTACACCTTC
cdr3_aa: CASSFIGRYGYTF

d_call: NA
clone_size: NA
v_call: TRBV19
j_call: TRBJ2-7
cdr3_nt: TGTGCCAGTAGTTCGGGACAATTACCCGGACGGGATCACGAGCAGTACTTC
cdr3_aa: CASSSGQLPGRDHEQYF

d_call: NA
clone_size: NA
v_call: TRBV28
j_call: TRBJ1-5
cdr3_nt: TGTGCCAGCAGGCACAGGGAAATCAATCAGCCCCAGCATTTT
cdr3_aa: CASRHREINQPQHF

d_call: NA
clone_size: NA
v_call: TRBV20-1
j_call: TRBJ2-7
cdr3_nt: TGCAGTGCTAGAGCCGGGGGAGAGAGGATTTACGAGCAGTACTTC
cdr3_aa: CSARAGGERIYEQYF

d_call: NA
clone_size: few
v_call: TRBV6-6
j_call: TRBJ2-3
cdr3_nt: TGTGCCAGCAGTTACTCTGTTGATGCTACGCAGTATTTT
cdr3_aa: CASSYSVDATQYF

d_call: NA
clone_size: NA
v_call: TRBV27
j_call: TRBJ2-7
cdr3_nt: TGTGCCAGCAGTTCAAGGGTATCAGCCTACGAGCAGTACTTC
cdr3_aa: CASSSRVSAYEQYF

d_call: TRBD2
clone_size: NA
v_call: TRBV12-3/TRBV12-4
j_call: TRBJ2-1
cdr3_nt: TGTGCCAGCAATGTGCGGGAGGGGGATGAGCAGTTCTTC
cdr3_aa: CASNVREGDEQFF

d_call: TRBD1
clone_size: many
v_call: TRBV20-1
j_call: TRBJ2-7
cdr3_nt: TGCAGTGCTAGCCCCGACAGGGAAAACGAGCAGTACTTC
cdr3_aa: CSASPDRENEQYF

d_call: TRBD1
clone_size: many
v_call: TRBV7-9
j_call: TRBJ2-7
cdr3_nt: TGTGCCAGCAGGACCGGGACAGCCTACGAGCAGTACTTC
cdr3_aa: CASRTGTAYEQYF

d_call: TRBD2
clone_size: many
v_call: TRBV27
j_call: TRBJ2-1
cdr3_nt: TGTGCCAGTCAGACTAGCGGGAGCTCCTACAATGAGCAGTTCTTC
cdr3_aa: CASQTSGSSYNEQFF

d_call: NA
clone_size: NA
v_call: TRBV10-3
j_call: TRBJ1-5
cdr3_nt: TGTGCCATCAGCGAGTCGTCAGGCAGGCGCAATCAGCCCCAGCATTTT
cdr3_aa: CAISESSGRRNQPQHF

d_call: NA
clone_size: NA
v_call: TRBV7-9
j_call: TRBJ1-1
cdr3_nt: TGTGCCAGCAGCTTATCCGACGGACGGACTGAAGCTTTCTTT
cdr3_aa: CASSLSDGRTEAFF

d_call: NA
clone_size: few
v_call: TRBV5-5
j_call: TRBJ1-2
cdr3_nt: TGTGCCAGCAGCTTGGGGCGGTTTGAGGGCTACACCTTC
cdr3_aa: CASSLGRFEGYTF

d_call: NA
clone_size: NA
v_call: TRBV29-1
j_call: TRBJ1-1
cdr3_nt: TGCAGCGTTGTTCATAGGTTGGGCACTGAAGCTTTCTTT
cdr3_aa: CSVVHRLGTEAFF

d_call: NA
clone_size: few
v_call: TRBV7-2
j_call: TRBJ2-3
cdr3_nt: TGTGCCAGCAGCCAAGAAGGATACAGCACAGATACGCAGTATTTT
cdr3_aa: CASSQEGYSTDTQYF

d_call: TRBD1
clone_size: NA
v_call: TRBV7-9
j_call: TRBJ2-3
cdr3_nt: TGTGCCAGCAGCTTACGTACCGGGACAGGGGGAGATACGCAGTATTTT
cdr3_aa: CASSLRTGTGGDTQYF

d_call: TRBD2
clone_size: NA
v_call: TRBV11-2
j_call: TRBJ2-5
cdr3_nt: TGTGCCAGCAGCTTCTCGTGGGGGGGTGAGACCCAGTACTTC
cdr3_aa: CASSFSWGGETQYF

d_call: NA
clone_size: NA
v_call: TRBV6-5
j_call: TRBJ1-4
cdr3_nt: TGTGCCAGCGCCGAGTATTTTGGGGAAAAACTGTTTTTT
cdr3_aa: CASAEYFGEKLFF

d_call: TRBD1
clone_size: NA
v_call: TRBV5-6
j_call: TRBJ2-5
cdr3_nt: TGTGCCAGCAGCTTAGTATCGGGACAGGGGGCATCGGAGACCCAGTACTTC
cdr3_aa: CASSLVSGQGASETQYF

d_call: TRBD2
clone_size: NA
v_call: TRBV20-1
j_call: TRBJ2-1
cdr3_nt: TGCAGTCCCCTGCGGGGGTATTACAATGGGCAGTTCTTC
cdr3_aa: CSPLRGYYNGQFF

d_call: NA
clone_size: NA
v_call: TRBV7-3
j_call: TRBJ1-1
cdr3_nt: TGTGCCAGCAGCGCACAGGGCTCTGGCACTGAAGCTTTCTTT
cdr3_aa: CASSAQGSGTEAFF

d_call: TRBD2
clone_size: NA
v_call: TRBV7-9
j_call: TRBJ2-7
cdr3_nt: TGTGCCAGCAGTTCCGGGACTAGCGACTCCTACGGGCAGTACTTC
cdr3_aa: CASSSGTSDSYGQYF

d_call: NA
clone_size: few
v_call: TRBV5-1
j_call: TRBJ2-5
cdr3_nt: TGCGCCAGCAGCTTGGATAACAGGAGGTCGGAGACCCAGTACTTC
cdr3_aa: CASSLDNRRSETQYF

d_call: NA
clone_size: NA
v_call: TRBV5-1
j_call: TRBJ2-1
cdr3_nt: TGTGCCAGCAGCTTGGGGACCCTGGTGGAGCAGTTCTTC
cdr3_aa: CASSLGTLVEQFF